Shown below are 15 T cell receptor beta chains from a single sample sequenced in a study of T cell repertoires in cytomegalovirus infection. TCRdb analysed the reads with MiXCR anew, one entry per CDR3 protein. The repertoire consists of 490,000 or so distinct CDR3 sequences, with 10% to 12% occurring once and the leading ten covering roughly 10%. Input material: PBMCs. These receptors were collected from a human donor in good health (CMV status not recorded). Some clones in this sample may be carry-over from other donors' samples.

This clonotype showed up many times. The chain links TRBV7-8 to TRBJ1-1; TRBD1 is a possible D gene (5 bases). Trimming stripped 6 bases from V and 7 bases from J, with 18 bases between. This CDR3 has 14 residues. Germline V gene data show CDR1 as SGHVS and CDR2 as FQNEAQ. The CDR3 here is CASREDFGANEAFF. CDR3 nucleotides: TGTGCCAGCAGGGAGGATTTCGGGGCGAATGAAGCTTTCTTT.

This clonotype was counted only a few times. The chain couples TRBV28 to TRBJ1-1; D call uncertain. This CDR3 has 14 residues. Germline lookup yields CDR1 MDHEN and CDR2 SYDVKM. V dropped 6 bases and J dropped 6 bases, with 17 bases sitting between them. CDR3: CASSRELGWSEAFF. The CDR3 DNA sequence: TGTGCCAGCAGCCGTGAGCTAGGATGGTCTGAAGCTTTCTTT.

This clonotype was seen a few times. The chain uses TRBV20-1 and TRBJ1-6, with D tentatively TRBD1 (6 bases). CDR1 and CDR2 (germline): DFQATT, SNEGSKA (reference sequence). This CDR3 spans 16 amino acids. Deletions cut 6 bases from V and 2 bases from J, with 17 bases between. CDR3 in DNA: TGCAGTGCCAAGTCTCCCAGGGGCACCTATAATTCACCCCTCCACTTT. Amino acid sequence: CSAKSPRGTYNSPLHF.

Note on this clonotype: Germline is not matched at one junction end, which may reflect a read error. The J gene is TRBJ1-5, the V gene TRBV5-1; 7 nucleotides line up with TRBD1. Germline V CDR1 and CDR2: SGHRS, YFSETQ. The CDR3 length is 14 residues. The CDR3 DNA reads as TGCGCCAGCAGCGAGGGACAGCCCAATCGGCCCCAGCATTTT. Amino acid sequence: CASSEGQPNRPQHF.

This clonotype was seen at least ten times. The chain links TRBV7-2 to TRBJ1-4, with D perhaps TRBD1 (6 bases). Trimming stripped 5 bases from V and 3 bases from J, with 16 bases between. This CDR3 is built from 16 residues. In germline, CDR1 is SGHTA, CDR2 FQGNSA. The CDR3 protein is CASSLRRGSANEKLFF. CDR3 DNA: TGTGCCAGCAGCCTTCGTAGGGGGTCGGCTAATGAAAAACTGTTTTTT.

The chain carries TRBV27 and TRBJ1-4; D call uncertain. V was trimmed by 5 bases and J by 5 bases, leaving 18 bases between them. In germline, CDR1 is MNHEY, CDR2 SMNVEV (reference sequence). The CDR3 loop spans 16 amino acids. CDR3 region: CASSRLTDVPNEKLFF. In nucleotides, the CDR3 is TGTGCCAGCAGTAGACTTACAGACGTACCGAATGAAAAACTGTTTTTT.

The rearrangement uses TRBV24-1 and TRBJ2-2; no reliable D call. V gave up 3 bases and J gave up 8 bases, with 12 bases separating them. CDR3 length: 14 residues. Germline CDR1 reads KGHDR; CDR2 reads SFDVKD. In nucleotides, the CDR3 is TGTGCCACCAGTGATCCATTGACCTCGGGGGAGCTGTTTTTT. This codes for CATSDPLTSGELFF.

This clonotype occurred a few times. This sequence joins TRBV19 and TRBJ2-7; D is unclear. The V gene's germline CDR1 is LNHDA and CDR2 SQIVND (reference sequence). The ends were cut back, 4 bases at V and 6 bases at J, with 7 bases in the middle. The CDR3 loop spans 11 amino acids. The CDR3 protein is CASSNTSEQYF. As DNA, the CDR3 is TGTGCCAGTAGTAATACCTCCGAGCAGTACTTC.

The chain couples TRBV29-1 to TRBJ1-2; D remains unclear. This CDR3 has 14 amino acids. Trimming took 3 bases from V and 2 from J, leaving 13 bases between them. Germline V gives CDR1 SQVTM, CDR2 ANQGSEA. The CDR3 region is CSVDPDTPNYGYTF. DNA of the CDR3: TGCAGCGTTGACCCTGACACGCCAAACTATGGCTACACCTTC. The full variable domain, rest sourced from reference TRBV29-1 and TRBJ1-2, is SAVISQKPSRDICQRGTSLTIQCQVDSQVTMMFWYRQQPGQSLTLIATANQGSEATYESGFVIDKFPISRPNLTFSTLTVSNMSPEDSSIYLCSVDPDTPNYGYTFGSGTRLTVV.

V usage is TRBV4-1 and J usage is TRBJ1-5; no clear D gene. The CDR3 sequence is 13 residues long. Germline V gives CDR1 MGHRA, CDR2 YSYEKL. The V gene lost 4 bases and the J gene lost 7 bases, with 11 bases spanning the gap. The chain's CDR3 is CASSRQNDQPQHF. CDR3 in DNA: TGCGCCAGCAGCCGCCAGAACGACCAGCCCCAGCATTTT.

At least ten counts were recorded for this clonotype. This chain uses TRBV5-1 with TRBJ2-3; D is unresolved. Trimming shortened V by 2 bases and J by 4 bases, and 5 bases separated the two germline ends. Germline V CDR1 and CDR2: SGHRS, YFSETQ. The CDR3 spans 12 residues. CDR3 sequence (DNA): TGCGCCAGCAGCTTCGGGTCAGATACGCAGTATTTT. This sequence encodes CASSFGSDTQYF.

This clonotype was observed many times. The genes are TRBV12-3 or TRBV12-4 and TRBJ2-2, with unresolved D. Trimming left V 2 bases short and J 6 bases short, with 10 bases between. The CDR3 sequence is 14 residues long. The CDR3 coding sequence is TGTGCCAGCAGTTTAACACCGGGTCCCGGGGAGCTGTTTTTT. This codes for CASSLTPGPGELFF.

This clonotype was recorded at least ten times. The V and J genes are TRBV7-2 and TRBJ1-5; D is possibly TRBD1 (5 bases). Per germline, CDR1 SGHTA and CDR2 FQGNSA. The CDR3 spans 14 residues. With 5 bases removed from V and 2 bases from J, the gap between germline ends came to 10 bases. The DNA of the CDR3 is TGTGCCAGCAGCCGCAGGGAGGGCAATCAGCCCCAGCATTTT. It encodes CASSRREGNQPQHF.

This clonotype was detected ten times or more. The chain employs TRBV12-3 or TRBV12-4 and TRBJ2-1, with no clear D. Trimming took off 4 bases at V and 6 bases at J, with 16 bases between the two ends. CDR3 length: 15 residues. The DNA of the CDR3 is TGTGCCAGCAGTTCGGGCTCAGTGGGCGGCAATGAGCAGTTCTTC. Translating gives CASSSGSVGGNEQFF.

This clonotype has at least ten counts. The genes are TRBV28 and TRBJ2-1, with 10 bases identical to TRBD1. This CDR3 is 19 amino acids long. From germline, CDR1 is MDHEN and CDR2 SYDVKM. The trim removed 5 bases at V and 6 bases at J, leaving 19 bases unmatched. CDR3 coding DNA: TGTGCCAGCAGTCACCACTCTGATTCGACAGGGGGCATAAGCAATGAGCAGTTCTTC. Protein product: CASSHHSDSTGGISNEQFF. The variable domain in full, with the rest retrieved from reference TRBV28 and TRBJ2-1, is DVKVTQSSRYLVKRTGEKVFLECVQDMDHENMFWYRQDPGLGLRLIYFSYDVKMKEKGDIPEGYSVSREKKERFSLILESASTNQTSMYLCASSHHSDSTGGISNEQFFGPGTRLTVL.